The T cell receptor beta chain under discussion was sequenced for a study of T cells after posttransplantation cyclophosphamide. The V and J ends lost 4 bases and 3 bases respectively, with 9 bases between them. The germline gives CDR1 KGHSH, CDR2 LQKENI. The CDR3 is 14 residues long. In its sample, this clone was seen many times. Profiling relied on immunoSEQ multiplex PCR, and the TCRdb table lists in-frame clones only, not all of them. Observed in the sample are 24,000 or so clones, none of them singletons. This TCR was recovered from a woman aged 50 to 60 in good health, CMV-negative, and a related stem cell transplant donor. This rearrangement joins TRBV18 to TRBJ1-4; a possible D gene is TRBD1 (6 bases). Sequencing used PBMCs. CDR3 nucleotides: TGTGCCAGCTCACGGGACAATGCTAATGAAAAACTGTTTTTT. Translating it yields CASSRDNANEKLFF.